This T cell receptor beta chain originates from a study of CXCR3-negative and CXCR3-positive naive CD8 T cells. Worth noting for this clonotype: No antigen is known for it.

Whole-study findings and limits: Both naive subsets, CXCR3-negative and CXCR3-positive, displayed similar TRBV-TRBJ usage, unlike memory cells. For memory CD8+ cells diversity was much lower, but both naive subsets had comparably high diversity. Greater hydrophobicity was found in TRB CDR3s of CXCR3-positive naive cells than of CXCR3-negative naive cells. Naive subsets had comparable surface CD5; TCR strength was inferred from TRB CDR3 properties.

This CDR3 region has 13 residues. Germline V gene lookup returns CDR1 SQVTM and CDR2 ANQGSEA. TRB cDNA libraries were made by UMI-labeled 5' RACE. Reprocessing the 5' RACE reads, TCRdb reports a single entry for every CDR3 protein and omits DNA. The specimen's table records some 60,000 distinct CDR3 sequences. The receptor was isolated from a human donor in good health. Some clones in this sample may be carry-over from other donors' samples. Sequencing was carried out using naive CXCR3+ CD8+ T cells from blood. The subset denotes: CD45RO-CCR7+CD27+CD95- naive CD8+ T cells expressing CXCR3 (TNR3+). This chain uses TRBV29-1 with TRBJ1-2. CDR3 residues: CSAFGGPGYGYTF.